The rows below give T cell receptor beta chains drawn from one sample of a study of T cell clones after liver transplantation. Clones were read by immunoSEQ multiplex PCR, and TCRdb kept only the in-frame ones, dropping some. The sample records 70,000 to 80,000 clones, more than 90% being singletons. This specimen consisted of CD4+ T cells from blood, obtained before liver transplant. These TCRs come from a human donor who received a liver transplant. Both conserved end residues are part of each CDR3. The order of the fields is clone size, D gene, V gene, J gene, CDR3 protein, CDR3 DNA. D genes are given only for firm matches. The size of a clone is reported for some rows only, either as once, few or many, or as a class for expanded clones.

.	.	TRBV6-5	TRBJ2-6	CASSYQPGAGANVLTF	TGTGCCAGCAGTTACCAGCCGGGGGCTGGGGCCAACGTCCTGACTTTC
.	TRBD1	TRBV27	TRBJ1-5	CASSLNRGNQPQHF	TGTGCCAGCAGTTTGAACAGGGGGAACCAGCCCCAGCATTTT
.	.	TRBV19	TRBJ2-4	CASGGGRWAKNIQYF	TGTGCCAGTGGAGGGGGGCGTTGGGCCAAAAACATTCAGTACTTC
.	.	TRBV11-3	TRBJ2-7	CASSSVTGSSYEQYF	TGTGCCAGCAGCTCCGTGACAGGAAGCTCCTACGAGCAGTACTTC
.	TRBD1	TRBV19	TRBJ2-1	CASSISGARDRQRGNEQFF	TGTGCCAGTAGTATTTCAGGGGCCCGGGACAGGCAAAGGGGGAATGAGCAGTTCTTC
.	.	TRBV7-2	TRBJ1-1	CASSLAPHNTEAFF	TGTGCCAGCAGCTTAGCGCCCCATAACACTGAAGCTTTCTTT
.	TRBD1	TRBV6-1	TRBJ2-4	CASTTGQGWNIQYF	TGTGCCAGCACCACCGGACAGGGATGGAACATTCAGTACTTC
.	.	TRBV28	TRBJ1-5	CASSWYSNQPQHF	TGTGCCAGCAGTTGGTATAGCAATCAGCCCCAGCATTTT
.	.	TRBV30	TRBJ1-1	CAWSVSRANTEAFF	TGTGCCTGGAGTGTAAGCAGGGCTAACACTGAAGCTTTCTTT
few	.	TRBV18	TRBJ1-1	CASSRGRNTEAFF	TGTGCCAGCTCACGGGGGAGGAACACTGAAGCTTTCTTT
few	TRBD2	TRBV7-8	TRBJ2-1	CASSAKTSGDNEQFF	TGTGCCAGCAGCGCTAAGACTAGCGGGGACAATGAGCAGTTCTTC
.	.	TRBV2	TRBJ2-7	CASSERGAPYEQYF	TGTGCCAGCAGTGAACGCGGTGCCCCCTACGAGCAGTACTTC
.	TRBD1	TRBV7-2	TRBJ1-2	CASSLATGRDGYTF	TGTGCCAGCAGCTTAGCGACAGGGCGGGATGGCTACACCTTC
.	.	TRBV19	TRBJ1-5	CASSIGAGGNQPQHF	TGTGCCAGTAGTATAGGGGCAGGGGGCAATCAGCCCCAGCATTTT
few	.	TRBV2	TRBJ1-1	CASSELFTGTSTEAFF	TGTGCCAGCAGTGAATTGTTTACAGGGACTTCCACTGAAGCTTTCTTT
.	.	TRBV5-6	TRBJ2-1	CASSRQGYNEQFF	TGTGCCAGCAGTAGGCAGGGTTACAATGAGCAGTTCTTC
.	.	TRBV11-3	TRBJ2-1	CASRLAGDEQFF	TGTGCCAGCAGACTAGCCGGGGATGAGCAGTTCTTC